The present T cell receptor beta chain was sequenced within a study of blood T cells in healthy people across ages. General observations from the study: In the absence of known donor CMV status, changes in expanded clonotypes were possibly confounded.

A J-beta primer mix and a sample-barcoded 5' primer were used in a second PCR of about 7 to 12 cycles. In TCRdb, the 5' RACE reads were re-called with MiXCR into one record per CDR3 protein. The sample lists hundreds of thousands of distinct CDR3 sequences; over 40% were seen once. A note on this clonotype: The antigen is undetermined.

The V and J ends lost 2 bases and 2 bases respectively, with 10 bases between them. Germline lookup yields CDR1 KGHDR and CDR2 SFDVKD. CDR3 size: 15 residues. Sequencing was done on a sample of blood. The TCR sequence derives from a woman aged 80 or over in good health. This chain joins TRBV24-1 and TRBJ2-3; D may correspond to TRBD1 or TRBD2 (5 bases each). The CDR3 loop is CATSDWDRATDTQYF. The CDR3 DNA sequence: TGTGCCACCAGTGATTGGGACCGCGCCACAGATACGCAGTATTTT.